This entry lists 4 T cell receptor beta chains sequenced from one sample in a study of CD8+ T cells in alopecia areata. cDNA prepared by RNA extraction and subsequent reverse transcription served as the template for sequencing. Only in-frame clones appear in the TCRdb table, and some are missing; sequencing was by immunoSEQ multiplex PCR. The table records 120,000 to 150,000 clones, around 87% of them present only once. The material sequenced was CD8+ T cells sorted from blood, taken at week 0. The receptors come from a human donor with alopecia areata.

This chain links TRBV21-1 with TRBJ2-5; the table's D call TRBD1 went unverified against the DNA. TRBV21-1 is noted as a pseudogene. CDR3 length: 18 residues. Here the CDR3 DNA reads TGTGCCAGCAGCAACCCACCGGAGGGCGACAGGGGTAGAGAGACCCAGTACTTC. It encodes CASSNPPEGDRGRETQYF.

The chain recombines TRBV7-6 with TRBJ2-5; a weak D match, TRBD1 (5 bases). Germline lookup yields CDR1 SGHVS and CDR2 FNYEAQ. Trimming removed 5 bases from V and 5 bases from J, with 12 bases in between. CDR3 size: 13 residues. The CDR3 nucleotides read TGTGCCAGCAGCATCAAGACAGACGAGACCCAGTACTTC. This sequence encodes CASSIKTDETQYF.

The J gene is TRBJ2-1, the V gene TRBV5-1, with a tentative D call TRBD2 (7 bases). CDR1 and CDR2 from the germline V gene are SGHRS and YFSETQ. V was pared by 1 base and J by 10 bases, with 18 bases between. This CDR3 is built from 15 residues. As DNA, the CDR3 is TGCGCCAGCAGCTTGCGGGCGCGGGGGCAGGAGGAGCAGTTCTTC. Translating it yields CASSLRARGQEEQFF.

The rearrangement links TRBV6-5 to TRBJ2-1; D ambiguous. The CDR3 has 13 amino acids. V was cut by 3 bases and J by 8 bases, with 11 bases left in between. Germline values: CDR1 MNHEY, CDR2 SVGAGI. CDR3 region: CASSYGLGDEQFF. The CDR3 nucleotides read TGTGCCAGCAGTTATGGGCTTGGCGATGAGCAGTTCTTC.